The clone carrying this TCR beta chain was found a few times. This record belongs to a study of beta chain features in type 1 diabetes. For the study at large: Sorted cells from all samples, numbering almost 110 million, were examined.

The entirety of the isolated RNA underwent reverse transcription, so expressed TCRB transcripts were sequenced. Clones were read by immunoSEQ multiplex PCR, and TCRdb kept only the in-frame ones, dropping some. The sample lists about 360,000 clones, about 12% occurring once. The germline V and J ends were trimmed by 7 bases and 1 base, with 19 bases remaining between them. The CDR3 is made up of 15 amino acids. The germline CDR1 and CDR2 sequences are SQVTM and ANQGSEA. The chain has TRBV29-1 and TRBJ2-5; D may be TRBD2 (7 bases). This TCR was recovered from a young man in good health. Material: naive CD4+ T cells from blood. CDR3 DNA: TGCAGCGCCCGGAGGAGGGGGGGATCCCAAGAGACCCAGTACTTC. Its protein product is CSARRRGGSQETQYF.